The 2 T cell receptor beta chains in this list originate from one sample, sequenced in a study of blood T cell repertoires in COVID-19. Method: immunoSEQ multiplex PCR; TCRdb's copy keeps in-frame clones and lacks some. This table holds about 90,000 clones, 85% to 95% found once. The sample comprised peripheral blood. The receptor source for this set is a human donor with active COVID-19. The donor label of this sample is uncertain.

This clone was detected once. The rearrangement joins TRBV27 to TRBJ2-7, with TRBD1 identical over 7 bases. The CDR3 totals 15 residues. Germline values: CDR1 MNHEY, CDR2 SMNVEV (reference sequence). The V gene end was trimmed by 4 bases and the J gene end by 0 bases; junction bases not matched to a gene: 6. The CDR3 DNA follows: TGTGCCAGCAGTTCTCGAGACAGGGTCTCCTACGAGCAGTACTTC. Protein: CASSSRDRVSYEQYF.

The V and J genes are TRBV5-6 and TRBJ1-6; TRBD1 is a possible D gene (5 bases). V lost 0 bases, J lost 13 bases, and 17 bases lay in between. The length of the CDR3 is 15 residues. Germline CDR1 and CDR2: SGHDT and YYEEEE. The CDR3 here is CASSLVGQGRRPLHF. CDR3 DNA: TGTGCCAGCAGCTTGGTCGGGCAGGGCAGAAGGCCCCTCCACTTT.